Presented here are 23 T cell receptor beta chains from one specimen sequenced in a study of tumor-infiltrating lymphocytes in primary liver carcinoma. The blood RNA (from unsorted whole blood) was obtained, and germline DNA was also extracted. The authors made TCR beta cDNA from around 500 ng total RNA with a constant-region primer. Three-round nested multiplex PCR performed with slightly modified ARM-PCR produced the TCR beta libraries. Each of the first two PCR rounds ran approximately 9 cycles with TRBV1-TRBV30 forward and C-beta reverse primers. Via MiXCR, TCRdb re-called the multiplex PCR reads, giving one row per CDR3 protein. The table has under 200,000 distinct CDR3 sequences, around three fifths seen once. Sequencing was carried out using peripheral blood. These receptors came from a woman aged 60 to 75 with primary liver carcinoma and hepatitis B virus infection.

The V and J genes are TRBV5-8 and TRBJ1-1; D uncertain. This CDR3 contains 13 residues. In germline, CDR1 is SGHTS, CDR2 YDEGEE. With 0 bases removed from V and 7 bases from J, the gap between germline ends came to 10 bases. CDR3 amino acids: CASSLGRRGEAFF. CDR3 bases: TGTGCCAGCAGCTTGGGGAGACGGGGTGAAGCTTTCTTT.

With regard to this clonotype: At one end the junction does not follow the germline gene, possibly because of a read error. The rearrangement links TRBV11-1 to TRBJ2-7, with D uncertain. The CDR3 length is 12 residues. Germline V lookup: CDR1 SGHAT, CDR2 FQDESV (reference sequence). The CDR3 sequence is CTSSLGSYEQYF. CDR3 coding DNA: TGTACCAGCAGCTTGGGTAGTTACGAGCAGTACTTC.

Notes on this clonotype: This may come from a read error, since a much larger clone is one base off. The chain has TRBV6-5 and TRBJ1-5; D is possibly TRBD1 (6 bases). The ends were cut back, 6 bases at V and 6 bases at J, with 15 bases in the middle. The CDR3 consists of 14 residues. Germline lookup yields CDR1 MNHEY and CDR2 SVGAGI. The CDR3 DNA follows: TGTGCCAGCAGGTACGCCGGGGGCCGTCAGCCCCAGCATTTT. Translated: CASRYAGGRQPQHF.

In its sample, this clonotype was seen a few times. The V call is TRBV5-4, the J call TRBJ2-3; 11 positions agree with TRBD2. V was clipped by 3 bases and J by 2 bases; unmatched bases: 5. The CDR3 loop spans 16 amino acids. Germline CDR1 SGHNT, CDR2 YYREEE (reference sequence). The CDR3 loop is CASSSRLAGNTDTQYF. The CDR3 coding sequence is TGTGCCAGCAGCTCACGACTAGCGGGGAACACAGATACGCAGTATTTT.

This clonotype was found a few times. The chain links TRBV10-3 to TRBJ1-2; 7 nucleotides agree with TRBD1. Germline loops: CDR1 ENHRY, CDR2 SYGVKD. This CDR3 is 18 amino acids long. J lost 2 bases, V lost 0 bases, and 12 bases had no gene match. The CDR3 spells CAISESTQRGQKNYGYTF. The CDR3 bases are TGTGCCATCAGTGAGTCGACCCAACGGGGACAGAAAAACTATGGCTACACCTTC.

This chain connects TRBV29-1 to TRBJ2-6; tentatively, D is TRBD1 (7 bases). V lost 6 bases and J lost 12, with 21 bases in between. CDR1 and CDR2 from the germline V gene are SQVTM and ANQGSEA. There are 14 residues in the CDR3. CDR3 protein: CSVAGGSGACVLTF. The CDR3 coding sequence is TGCAGCGTCGCAGGGGGGTCTGGGGCCTGCGTCCTGACTTTC. The whole variable domain, remainder taken from reference TRBV29-1 and TRBJ2-6, is SAVISQKPSRDICQRGTSLTIQCQVDSQVTMMFWYRQQPGQSLTLIATANQGSEATYESGFVIDKFPISRPNLTFSTLTVSNMSPEDSSIYLCSVAGGSGACVLTFGAGSRLTVL.

Details on this clonotype: The CDR3 end shows no conserved phenylalanine or tryptophan, and so a read error is likely. The chain uses TRBV4-1 and TRBJ2-3; 11 bases fit TRBD1. Trimming removed 3 bases from V and 4 bases from J; junction bases left unmatched: 6. The CDR3 runs to 16 residues. Per germline, CDR1 MGHRA and CDR2 YSYEKL. The CDR3 sequence: CASSHPGQGAPDTQYY. In nucleotides, the CDR3 is TGCGCCAGCAGCCACCCAGGACAGGGGGCGCCAGATACGCAGTATTAT.

V and J are TRBV5-1 and TRBJ1-1, with D unresolved. This CDR3 has 15 amino acids. V was shortened by 0 bases and J by 4 bases, with 13 bases between the two germline ends. Germline CDR1 reads SGHRS; CDR2 reads YFSETQ. The CDR3, as DNA: TGCGCCAGCAGCTTGGTAGCCGGATGGGGCACTGAAGCTTTCTTT. It yields the protein CASSLVAGWGTEAFF.

For this clonotype: A much larger clone is a single base away; this may be a read error. The chain links TRBV6-1 to TRBJ2-2; TRBD1 matches 8 bases. Germline CDR1 MNHNS, CDR2 SASEGT. This CDR3 has 15 amino acids. CDR3 region: CASSLNSGGYGEPFF. CDR3 DNA sequence: TGTGCCAGCAGCTTAAATTCAGGGGGCTACGGGGAGCCGTTTTTT.

The chain recombines TRBV14 with TRBJ2-5; tentatively, D is TRBD2 (5 bases). Germline V lookup: CDR1 SGHDN, CDR2 FVKESK. The V gene lost 0 bases and the J gene lost 1 base, with 12 bases spanning the gap. CDR3 length equals 16 residues. The CDR3 protein is CASSQDRGWGQETQYF. CDR3 sequence (DNA): TGTGCCAGCAGCCAAGATCGGGGTTGGGGCCAAGAGACCCAGTACTTC.

Concerning this clonotype itself: A much larger clone lies a single base off, so this may be a read error. This chain connects TRBV4-2 to TRBJ2-1; the match to TRBD2 covers 9 bases. This CDR3 is 18 amino acids long. CDR1 and CDR2 (germline): LGHNA, YNFKEQ. This chain's CDR3 is CASSQGSSGRGSGNEKFF. The CDR3 region has the DNA TGTGCCAGCAGCCAAGGAAGTAGCGGGAGAGGCTCGGGGAATGAGAAGTTCTTC.

This clonotype showed up many times. The chain links TRBV6-5 to TRBJ1-1; the D gene is possibly TRBD1 (5 bases). The V end lost 7 bases, the J end lost 1 base, and 10 bases lay between the germline ends. Germline V lookup: CDR1 MNHEY, CDR2 SVGAGI. This CDR3 comprises 13 residues. The CDR3 sequence: CASNIGQNTEAFF. CDR3 DNA: TGTGCCAGCAACATTGGACAGAACACTGAAGCTTTCTTT.

For this clonotype: This could be a read error, since a much larger clone is one nucleotide away. J is TRBJ2-3 and V is TRBV6-5, with D perhaps TRBD1 or TRBD2 (6 bases each). V shed 5 bases and J shed 6 bases, with 15 bases lying between them. The CDR3 runs 14 residues. CDR1 MNHEY and CDR2 SVGAGI come from the germline V gene. This chain's CDR3 is CASSGGRTTDTQYF. The CDR3, as DNA: TGTGCCAGCAGTGGGGGGCGGACCACCGATACGCAGTATTTT.

The chain recombines TRBV19 with TRBJ2-6; TRBD2 might be the D (6 bases). The CDR3 extends over 17 amino acids. With 4 bases removed from V and 2 bases from J, the gap between germline ends came to 15 bases. From germline, CDR1 is LNHDA and CDR2 SQIVND (reference sequence). CDR3 nucleotide sequence: TGTGCCAGTAGTACCCGGGGGATCAGCACTGGGGCCAACGTCCTGACTTTC. This sequence encodes CASSTRGISTGANVLTF.

With respect to this clonotype: One end of the junction does not line up with germline, which may come from a read error. The CDR3 loop is CASGLISMAAALF. The CDR3 coding sequence is TGTGCCAGCGGCTTAATTTCTATGGCTGCAGCTCTCTTT. This chain joins TRBV11-2 and TRBJ1-1; no definite D call. Germline CDR1 is SGHAT and CDR2 is FQNNGV. This CDR3 has 13 amino acids.

Note on this clonotype: This sequence may be a read error, since a much larger clone differs from it by one base. V usage is TRBV12-3 or TRBV12-4 and J usage is TRBJ1-2; D call uncertain. The CDR3 length is 15 residues. Trimming removed 6 bases at V and 5 bases at J, with 19 bases between. CDR3 amino acids: CASSTLIFTVYGYTF. The CDR3, as DNA: TGTGCCAGCAGCACTCTTATCTTCACTGTGTATGGCTACACCTTC.

This clonotype has a count of ten or more. The genes are TRBV4-1 and TRBJ2-2; 7 positions agree with TRBD2. This CDR3 contains 15 residues. Germline V gene lookup returns CDR1 MGHRA and CDR2 YSYEKL. V lost 5 bases and J lost 0; bases outside the gene matches: 3. The CDR3 protein is CASSFSGSNTGELFF. The CDR3 coding sequence is TGCGCCAGCAGCTTTAGCGGGTCGAACACCGGGGAGCTGTTTTTT.

This chain links TRBV5-1 with TRBJ2-2; 12 bases are shared with TRBD2. Germline V lookup: CDR1 SGHRS, CDR2 YFSETQ. The CDR3 is 15 residues long. J gave up 6 bases and V 7 bases, and 7 bases lay outside the gene matches. CDR3 coding DNA: TGCGCCAGCCTCCGACTAGCGGGAGTTCCCGGGGAGCTGTTTTTT. It specifies CASLRLAGVPGELFF.

This clonotype was seen only once. A single base separates this from a much larger clone, so it may be a read error. The chain links TRBV5-6 to TRBJ2-7; D unclear. The CDR3 extends over 13 amino acids. The germline V gene has CDR1 SGHDT and CDR2 YYEEEE. The CDR3 DNA is TGTGCCAGCAGCGACGGACGGTCCTACGAGCTGTACTTC. It yields the protein CASSDGRSYELYF.

In the case of this clonotype: It may be a read error: a sequence one base away is much more abundant. The chain couples TRBV6-1 to TRBJ2-2, with 12 bases lining up with TRBD1. Germline loops: CDR1 MNHNS, CDR2 SASEGT. The CDR3 is 19 amino acids. The CDR3 nucleotides read TGTACCAGCACCACTCGTTTCACCCGGGACAGGGGGCGTACCGGGGAGCTGTTTTTT. This gives the protein CTSTTRFTRDRGRTGELFF.

Details on this clonotype: A much larger clone is a single base away; this may be a read error. This rearrangement joins TRBV6-5 to TRBJ1-1; D unresolved. The V and J ends lost 6 bases and 1 base respectively, with 12 bases between them. The CDR3 loop spans 14 amino acids. Germline CDR1 is MNHEY and CDR2 is SVGAGI. The CDR3 nucleotides read TGTGCCAGCAGATCACAGAGGGCGAACACTGAAGCTTTCTTT. Translating gives CASRSQRANTEAFF.

The chain couples TRBV11-1 to TRBJ2-6; D is possibly TRBD1 (6 bases). V was cut by 6 bases and J by 4 bases, with 13 bases left in between. Germline V gives CDR1 SGHAT, CDR2 FQDESV (reference sequence). This CDR3 region has 15 residues. The CDR3 protein is CASSQGGSGANVLTF. The CDR3 nucleotides read TGTGCCAGCAGTCAAGGGGGTTCAGGGGCCAACGTCCTGACTTTC.

Only a few counts were recorded for this clonotype. The chain uses TRBV30 and TRBJ2-5; D assignment may be TRBD1 or TRBD2 (5 bases each). The V and J ends lost 0 bases and 2 bases respectively, with 13 bases between them. CDR3 length: 15 amino acids. Per the germline V gene, CDR1 is GTSNPN and CDR2 is SVGIG (reference sequence). The CDR3 bases are TGTGCCTGGAGTGTACGGGGCAGCGTACAAGAGACCCAGTACTTC. Protein: CAWSVRGSVQETQYF.